The next 4 T cell receptor beta chains were all read from a single sample in a study of somatic mutations in cytotoxic T cells in rheumatoid arthritis. Measured with immunoSEQ multiplex PCR; TCRdb has only the in-frame clones, and not every one. The sample shows about 10,000 clones, 75% to 95% of them seen only once. Sequencing was performed on CD8+ T cells sorted from blood. All receptors come from a woman aged 18-35 years with rheumatoid arthritis.

The chain combines TRBV5-4 with TRBJ1-3; D gene unclear. The CDR3 contains 14 residues. The germline gives CDR1 SGHNT, CDR2 YYREEE (reference sequence). The V end was cut by 4 bases, the J end by 2 bases, with 10 bases between. The CDR3 region is CASSNPLAGNTIYF. In DNA form, the CDR3 reads TGTGCCAGCAGCAACCCCCTAGCTGGAAACACCATATATTTT.

This rearrangement joins TRBV9 to TRBJ2-3, with 8 nucleotides matching TRBD2. V shed 0 bases and J 4 bases; nucleotides not matched to a gene: 10. Germline CDR1 and CDR2: SGDLS and YYNGEE. The CDR3 contains 17 residues. The CDR3 sequence is CASSVAASGSEADTQYF. Written as DNA, the CDR3 is TGTGCCAGCAGCGTAGCGGCCAGCGGGAGTGAAGCAGATACGCAGTATTTT.

This clone was seen a few times. This sequence joins TRBV4-1 and TRBJ2-7; D gene ambiguous. The V gene's germline CDR1 is MGHRA and CDR2 YSYEKL. CDR3 length: 14 amino acids. V lost 4 bases and J lost 0, with 10 bases in between. In nucleotides, the CDR3 is TGCGCCAGCAGCCTAGGTCGGGTCTCCTACGAGCAGTACTTC. It yields the protein CASSLGRVSYEQYF.

The CDR3 bases are TGTGCCAGCAGCTGGACTAGCGGGGGAACAGATACGCAGTATTTT. Translation: CASSWTSGGTDTQYF. The J gene is TRBJ2-3, the V gene TRBV7-3; TRBD2 agrees at 13 bases. This CDR3 is built from 15 residues. Germline values: CDR1 SGHTA, CDR2 FQGTGA. Losses at the gene ends were 4 bases for V and 3 bases for J; bases not matched to a gene: 1. Full variable domain (outside the CDR3, taken from reference TRBV7-3 and TRBJ2-3): GAGVSQTPSNKVTEKGKYVELRCDPISGHTALYWYRQSLGQGPEFLIYFQGTGAADDSGLPNDRFFAVRPEGSVSTLKIQRTERGDSAVYLCASSWTSGGTDTQYFGPGTRLTVL.